Below, 29 T cell receptor beta chains from the same sample are listed, as sequenced in a study of blood T cell repertoires in COVID-19. Data came from immunoSEQ multiplex PCR; TCRdb stores just in-frame clones and leaves some out. The sample gives about 250,000 clones, around 85% of which show up once; 5% to 8% is in the top ten. Sequenced input: peripheral blood. The receptors stem from an older woman with active or convalescent COVID-19.

The chain has TRBV6-6 and TRBJ2-7; D is undetermined. This CDR3 is built from 15 residues. V shed 0 bases and J shed 3 bases, with 12 bases lying between them. Germline CDR1 MNHNY, CDR2 SVGAGI (reference sequence). CDR3 in DNA: TGTGCCAGCAGTTACTCTGGCGGATCTTACTACGAGCAGTACTTC. Protein product: CASSYSGGSYYEQYF.

The chain employs TRBV15 and TRBJ2-3, with 12 bases lining up with TRBD2. This CDR3 region has 18 residues. V dropped 0 bases and J dropped 0; count of bases not matched to a gene: 4. Germline assignment: CDR1 LNHNV and CDR2 YYDKDF (reference sequence). For the CDR3, the DNA is TGTGCCACCAGCAGAGACCGGACTAGCGGGATGAGCACAGATACGCAGTATTTT. This translates into CATSRDRTSGMSTDTQYF.

The V call is TRBV2, the J call TRBJ2-5; TRBD1 might be the D (6 bases). Germline lookup yields CDR1 SNHLY and CDR2 FYNNEI. The CDR3 is 13 amino acids. V was cut by 2 bases and J by 5 bases, with 9 bases left in between. As DNA, the CDR3 is TGTGCCAGCAGTGAATTGGGGGCGGAGACCCAGTACTTC. Its translation is CASSELGAETQYF.

The count of this clone is one. V usage is TRBV5-1 and J usage is TRBJ1-1; 7 bases align to TRBD1. V gave up 4 bases and J gave up 1 base; unmatched junction bases: 7. CDR1 SGHRS and CDR2 YFSETQ come from the germline V gene. This CDR3 is 15 amino acids long. CDR3 in amino acids: CASSGTVRGNTEAFF. In DNA, the CDR3 is TGCGCCAGCAGCGGGACAGTTAGGGGGAACACTGAAGCTTTCTTT.

The chain carries TRBV5-1 and TRBJ1-3; no clear D gene. Germline CDR1 and CDR2: SGHRS and YFSETQ. The CDR3 consists of 15 residues. The germline V and J ends were trimmed by 0 bases and 4 bases, with 11 bases remaining between them. The CDR3 region has the DNA TGCGCCAGCAGCTTGGAATCCTTTCCCGGAAACACCATATATTTT. Translation gives CASSLESFPGNTIYF.

V is TRBV11-3 and J is TRBJ2-7, with TRBD2 matching 10 bases. CDR3 length: 14 residues. Germline V gene sequence: CDR1 SGHNT, CDR2 YENEEA. J lost 5 bases, V lost 4 bases, and 5 bases had no gene match. The CDR3 loop is CASSSASGSDEQYF. The DNA of the CDR3 is TGTGCCAGCAGCTCCGCTAGCGGGAGTGACGAGCAGTACTTC.

The rearrangement links TRBV18 to TRBJ1-2; maybe TRBD1 (6 bases). This CDR3 spans 14 amino acids. Germline CDR1 reads KGHSH; CDR2 reads LQKENI. V lost 3 bases and J lost 7, with 15 bases in between. CDR3 loop: CASSPGTGSRGYTF. For the CDR3, the DNA is TGTGCCAGCTCACCGGGTACAGGGTCCCGTGGCTACACCTTC. The variable domain in full, with the rest retrieved from reference TRBV18 and TRBJ1-2, is NAGVMQNPRHLVRRRGQEARLRCSPMKGHSHVYWYRQLPEEGLKFMVYLQKENIIDESGMPKERFSAEFPKEGPSILRIQQVVRGDSAAYFCASSPGTGSRGYTFGSGTRLTVV.

Concerning this clone itself: Other DNA sequences in this specimen translate into the identical CDR3. The chain carries TRBV5-4 and TRBJ1-1; D gene uncertain. The length of the CDR3 is 14 residues. The V end lost 0 bases, the J end lost 0 bases, and 6 bases lay between the germline ends. Germline assignment: CDR1 SGHNT and CDR2 YYREEE (reference sequence). CDR3 loop: CASSLGALNTEAFF. Written as DNA, the CDR3 is TGTGCCAGCAGCTTGGGGGCCTTGAACACTGAAGCTTTCTTT.

V usage is TRBV12-3 or TRBV12-4 and J usage is TRBJ1-1; D not certain. The CDR3 is 13 amino acids. The V end lost 1 base, the J end lost 6 bases, and 9 bases lay between the germline ends. The CDR3 nucleotides are TGTGCCAGCAGTTTAGTCGTGGGAGCTGAAGCTTTCTTT. This sequence encodes CASSLVVGAEAFF.

This sequence joins TRBV21-1 and TRBJ2-1; the table's TRBD2 call for D was not verified on the DNA. TRBV21-1 corresponds to a pseudogene. The CDR3 is made up of 21 amino acids. CDR3 coding DNA: TGTGCCAGCAGCAAAGTGGAGGACAGCGAGGGGGGGTATATCACGGACAATGAGCAGTTCTTC. It is translated as CASSKVEDSEGGYITDNEQFF.

The chain combines TRBV6-1 with TRBJ2-7; 7 nucleotides agree with TRBD1. The germline V gene encodes CDR1 MNHNS and CDR2 SASEGT. This CDR3 has 14 residues. CDR3 region: CASGETGSLYEQYV. CDR3 DNA sequence: TGTGCCAGCGGTGAGACAGGGTCCCTCTACGAGCAGTACGTC.

The chain carries TRBV7-9 and TRBJ1-3, with a tentative D call TRBD1 (6 bases). The length of the CDR3 is 15 residues. Per the germline V gene, CDR1 is SEHNR and CDR2 is FQNEAQ (reference sequence). V gave up 5 bases and J gave up 0 bases, with 11 bases separating them. CDR3 sequence reads: CASSLTGNSGNTIYF. The CDR3 region has the DNA TGTGCCAGCAGCCTCACAGGGAACTCTGGAAACACCATATATTTT.

This clone has more than one count but fewer than ten. The V gene is TRBV28, the J gene TRBJ1-2; D remains ambiguous. Germline CDR1 reads MDHEN; CDR2 reads SYDVKM. V dropped 4 bases and J dropped 6 bases, with 6 bases sitting between them. The CDR3 sequence is 11 residues long. CDR3 sequence: CASSWADGYTF. The CDR3 nucleotides are TGTGCCAGCAGTTGGGCAGATGGCTACACCTTC.

The chain couples TRBV7-9 to TRBJ2-2; 8 bases fit TRBD2. The V gene end was trimmed by 6 bases and the J gene end by 1 base; junction bases not matched to a gene: 4. The CDR3 spans 15 residues. Germline assignment: CDR1 SEHNR and CDR2 FQNEAQ (reference sequence). The chain's CDR3 is CASRATSGNTGELFF. Here the CDR3 DNA reads TGTGCCAGCAGGGCCACTAGCGGGAACACCGGGGAGCTGTTTTTT.

This chain links TRBV5-1 with TRBJ2-1; no clear D gene. Trimming shortened V by 2 bases and J by 4 bases, and 4 bases separated the two germline ends. Germline V gene sequence: CDR1 SGHRS, CDR2 YFSETQ. This CDR3 comprises 12 residues. The CDR3 coding sequence is TGCGCCAGCAGCTTTGCGTACAATGAGCAGTTCTTC. Its protein product is CASSFAYNEQFF. The variable domain in full, completed from reference TRBV5-1 and TRBJ2-1, reads KAGVTQTPRYLIKTRGQQVTLSCSPISGHRSVSWYQQTPGQGLQFLFEYFSETQRNKGNFPGRFSGRQFSNSRSEMNVSTLELGDSALYLCASSFAYNEQFFGPGTRLTVL.

A few counts support this clone. The V call is TRBV28, the J call TRBJ1-3; D not certain. This CDR3 is 14 amino acids long. Germline loops: CDR1 MDHEN, CDR2 SYDVKM. The V end lost 3 bases, the J end lost 0 bases, and 6 bases lay between the germline ends. This chain's CDR3 is CASSFGSSGNTIYF. Written as DNA, the CDR3 is TGTGCCAGCAGTTTCGGTTCCTCTGGAAACACCATATATTTT.

This clone was found a few times. The chain joins TRBV6-4 to TRBJ2-3; D may be TRBD1 (6 bases). CDR1 and CDR2 from the germline V gene are MRHNA and SNTAGT. Trimming shortened V by 0 bases and J by 2 bases, and 12 bases separated the two germline ends. The CDR3 has 16 amino acids. The CDR3 DNA sequence: TGTGCCAGCAGTGACTCAATCAGGGGACCCACAGATACGCAGTATTTT. Its protein is CASSDSIRGPTDTQYF.

V is TRBV5-1 and J is TRBJ2-7; D remains ambiguous. The CDR3 is made up of 16 amino acids. CDR1 is SGHRS, CDR2 YFSETQ, per germline. Trimming left V 1 base short and J 3 bases short, with 17 bases between. The CDR3: CASSLSLGSTGYEQYF. The CDR3 nucleotides are TGCGCCAGCAGCTTGAGCCTCGGATCAACGGGCTACGAGCAGTACTTC. Together with reference TRBV5-1 and TRBJ2-7, the CDR3 gives the full variable domain: KAGVTQTPRYLIKTRGQQVTLSCSPISGHRSVSWYQQTPGQGLQFLFEYFSETQRNKGNFPGRFSGRQFSNSRSEMNVSTLELGDSALYLCASSLSLGSTGYEQYFGPGTRLTVT.

In nucleotides, the CDR3 is TGTGCCAGCAGCCAAGTAACCCAGCGGGGGGACCTACAATCCACCCAGTACTTC. It specifies CASSQVTQRGDLQSTQYF. The chain recombines TRBV3-1 (or the pseudogene TRBV3-2) with TRBJ2-5; 9 nucleotides agree with TRBD2. This CDR3 is built from 18 residues. The junction had 17 bases not matched to a gene; V was cut back by 1 base and J by 8 bases. Germline CDR1 LGHDT, CDR2 YNNKEL (reference sequence).

The chain uses TRBV7-9 and TRBJ1-1; 8 bases fit TRBD1. The germline CDR1 and CDR2 sequences are SEHNR and FQNEAQ (reference sequence). This CDR3 has 14 residues. V was pared by 5 bases and J by 4 bases, with 6 bases of the junction left unmatched. CDR3 nucleotide sequence: TGTGCCAGCAGCCTCACAGGGGGGGCCACTGAAGCTTTCTTT. This translates into CASSLTGGATEAFF.

The gene calls are TRBV27 and TRBJ2-7; 7 nucleotides agree with TRBD1. V gave up 5 bases and J gave up 7 bases; unmatched junction bases: 14. Looked up from germline, CDR1 is MNHEY and CDR2 is SMNVEV (reference sequence). The CDR3 sequence is 15 residues long. CDR3: CASSPKGQVLREQYF. CDR3 DNA: TGTGCCAGCAGTCCCAAAGGACAGGTTCTAAGGGAGCAGTACTTC.

V gene TRBV7-2 combines with J gene TRBJ2-7; 10 nucleotides align to TRBD2. Trimming removed 5 bases from V and 3 bases from J; junction bases left unmatched: 4. The germline CDR1 and CDR2 sequences are SGHTA and FQGNSA. The CDR3 runs 14 residues. As DNA, the CDR3 is TGTGCCAGCAGCCCACGACTAGCGGGCTACGAGCAGTACTTC. Amino acids: CASSPRLAGYEQYF.

The CDR3 DNA sequence: TGTGCCAGCAGCTTGGTGGACAGGGATAATGAGCAGTTCTTC. Translation gives CASSLVDRDNEQFF. The chain uses TRBV5-5 and TRBJ2-1; 8 bases are a match to TRBD1. Trimming removed 0 bases from V and 7 bases from J; junction bases left unmatched: 3. This CDR3 is 14 amino acids long. Germline CDR1 SGHKS, CDR2 YYEKEE (reference sequence).

This sequence joins TRBV19 and TRBJ2-3; 7 bases fit TRBD1. Germline V lookup: CDR1 LNHDA, CDR2 SQIVND (reference sequence). CDR3 length equals 14 residues. V shed 8 bases, J shed 0 bases, and the junction held 5 bases outside the gene matches. The CDR3 DNA follows: TGTGCCAGTGGACAGGACTCTAGCACAGATACGCAGTATTTT. This encodes CASGQDSSTDTQYF.

V gene TRBV27 combines with J gene TRBJ2-7; the D gene is possibly TRBD2 (6 bases). Trimming shortened V by 4 bases and J by 7 bases, and 14 bases separated the two germline ends. This CDR3 contains 13 residues. Germline CDR1 is MNHEY and CDR2 is SMNVEV (reference sequence). The CDR3 loop reads CASSYPGTLEQYF. The CDR3 region has the DNA TGTGCCAGCAGTTACCCCGGGACTTTGGAGCAGTACTTC.

The CDR3 sequence is CASSFRASGYEQYF. In DNA, the CDR3 is TGTGCCAGCAGCTTTCGGGCTAGCGGCTACGAGCAGTACTTC. This rearrangement joins TRBV7-2 to TRBJ2-7; 7 bases agree with TRBD2. The CDR3 runs to 14 residues. Germline V gives CDR1 SGHTA, CDR2 FQGNSA. V shed 3 bases and J 3 bases; nucleotides not matched to a gene: 5.

V gene TRBV19 combines with J gene TRBJ1-3; 10 nucleotides align to TRBD1. V lost 4 bases and J lost 6; bases outside the gene matches: 9. This CDR3 has 16 residues. Germline V gene sequence: CDR1 LNHDA, CDR2 SQIVND (reference sequence). The CDR3 region has the DNA TGTGCCAGTAGTAACCTCGACAGGGGGCCGGAAAACACCATATATTTT. Its translation: CASSNLDRGPENTIYF.

This chain joins TRBV6-1 and TRBJ2-3, with 9 bases lining up with TRBD2. J was trimmed by 1 base and V by 3 bases; bases with no gene match: 5. The CDR3 consists of 16 residues. CDR1 MNHNS and CDR2 SASEGT come from the germline V gene. CDR3 sequence (DNA): TGTGCCAGCAGTGATCCCCGGACTAGCGGCACAGATACGCAGTATTTT. Protein: CASSDPRTSGTDTQYF.

The CDR3: CAISHLRDKQNTEAFF. CDR3 DNA sequence: TGTGCCATCAGCCACCTCCGGGACAAACAGAACACTGAAGCTTTCTTT. The chain links TRBV10-3 to TRBJ1-1; D is possibly TRBD1 (6 bases). Germline CDR1 reads ENHRY; CDR2 reads SYGVKD. V lost 6 bases, J lost 1 base, and 18 bases lay in between. The CDR3 has 16 residues.